The 21 T cell receptor beta chains given below trace back to one sample, sequenced in a study of T cell repertoires in cytomegalovirus infection. TCRdb recomputed calls from the reads with MiXCR, one row per CDR3 protein. The sample shows more than 150,000 distinct CDR3 sequences, less than 25% of them seen only once. Sequences were obtained from PBMCs. The receptors shown here come from a human donor in good health (CMV status not recorded). Some clones in this sample may be carry-over from other donors' samples.

Only one count was recorded for this clonotype. V is TRBV5-4 and J is TRBJ2-5; tentatively, D is TRBD1 (6 bases). Germline V CDR1 and CDR2: SGHNT, YYREEE (reference sequence). Trimming shortened V by 4 bases and J by 5 bases, and 12 bases separated the two germline ends. The CDR3 sequence is 13 residues long. The DNA for the CDR3 is TGTGCCAGCAGCCCGACAGGTTTCGAGACCCAGTACTTC. Translating it yields CASSPTGFETQYF.

The chain recombines TRBV2 with TRBJ2-4; D is perhaps TRBD2 (5 bases). Germline assignment: CDR1 SNHLY and CDR2 FYNNEI. CDR3 length: 16 residues. Trimming took 5 bases from V and 6 from J, leaving 20 bases between them. As DNA, the CDR3 is TGTGCCAGCAGTCCAAATACCGGGGAGCCAGGAAACATTCAGTACTTC. It yields the protein CASSPNTGEPGNIQYF.

This clonotype was seen a few times. This sequence joins TRBV29-1 and TRBJ1-1, with TRBD1 identical over 8 bases. This CDR3 has 12 residues. V shed 7 bases, J shed 5 bases, and the junction held 6 bases outside the gene matches. In germline, CDR1 is SQVTM, CDR2 ANQGSEA. As DNA, the CDR3 is TGCAGCGCAGGACAGGGAGGAACTGAAGCTTTCTTT. Protein product: CSAGQGGTEAFF.

This chain links TRBV9 with TRBJ2-1, with 14 bases lining up with TRBD2. The germline V gene encodes CDR1 SGDLS and CDR2 YYNGEE. V lost 3 bases to trimming and J lost 8 bases; unmatched junction nucleotides: 13. This CDR3 region has 18 residues. CDR3: CASSGSTSGRAHGDEQFF. The CDR3 DNA reads as TGTGCCAGCAGCGGCTCGACTAGCGGGAGGGCCCATGGTGATGAGCAGTTCTTC.

A few counts support this clonotype. V is TRBV6-2 or TRBV6-3 and J is TRBJ2-7, with D unresolved. Trimming stripped 0 bases from V and 6 bases from J, with 9 bases between. This CDR3 spans 13 amino acids. Germline CDR1 and CDR2: MNHEY and SVGEGT. CDR3 amino acids: CASSYSRSGEQYF. As DNA, the CDR3 is TGTGCCAGCAGTTACTCGAGGTCCGGCGAGCAGTACTTC.

This clonotype occurred many times. The J gene is TRBJ1-1, the V gene TRBV10-3, with 9 bases fitting TRBD1. Germline V gene sequence: CDR1 ENHRY, CDR2 SYGVKD. V lost 5 bases and J lost 2; bases outside the gene matches: 6. The CDR3 loop spans 15 amino acids. CDR3 amino acids: CAISTRQGVNTEAFF. CDR3 in DNA: TGTGCCATCAGTACCAGACAGGGGGTAAACACTGAAGCTTTCTTT.

Comments on this clonotype: A much larger clone differs from this one at a single base, so this may be a read error. The V and J genes are TRBV7-2 and TRBJ2-1; 11 bases agree with TRBD2. CDR3 length: 18 amino acids. After removal of 5 bases from V and 3 bases from J, the junction contained 12 bases not matched to a gene. CDR1 and CDR2 (germline): SGHTA, FQGNSA. CDR3: CASSRIWGTSGSYNEQFF. CDR3 coding DNA: TGTGCCAGCAGCCGCATCTGGGGGACTAGCGGAAGCTACAATGAGCAGTTCTTC. The variable domain in full, completed from reference TRBV7-2 and TRBJ2-1, reads GAGVSQSPSNKVTEKGKDVELRCDPISGHTALYWYRQSLGQGLEFLIYFQGNSAPDKSGLPSDRFSAERTGGSVSTLTIQRTQQEDSAVYLCASSRIWGTSGSYNEQFFGPGTRLTVL.

With respect to this clonotype: This could be a read error, since a much larger clone is one nucleotide away. The V gene is TRBV7-6, the J gene TRBJ2-7, with D possibly being TRBD2 (5 bases). This CDR3 region has 14 residues. V lost 5 bases, J lost 4 bases, and 15 bases lay in between. In germline, CDR1 is SGHVS, CDR2 FNYEAQ. The CDR3 sequence: CASSPTDGEYEQYF. In nucleotides, the CDR3 is TGTGCCAGCAGCCCGACGGACGGGGAATACGAGCAGTACTTC. Full variable domain (rest looked up from reference TRBV7-6 and TRBJ2-7): GAGVSQSPRYKVTKRGQDVALRCDPISGHVSLYWYRQALGQGPEFLTYFNYEAQQDKSGLPNDRFSAERPEGSISTLTIQRTEQRDSAMYRCASSPTDGEYEQYFGPGTRLTVT.

The CDR3 spells CATNAGRSSYNEQFF. The CDR3 nucleotides are TGTGCCACCAACGCTGGGAGGAGCTCCTACAATGAGCAGTTCTTC. The chain is built from TRBV15 and TRBJ2-1, with TRBD2 as a possible D gene (6 bases). Deletions cut 7 bases from V and 0 bases from J, with 13 bases between. This CDR3 is 15 amino acids long. CDR1 is LNHNV, CDR2 YYDKDF, per germline (reference sequence).

This clonotype was found many times. The chain links TRBV7-3 to TRBJ2-1, with 13 bases aligning to TRBD2. Germline values: CDR1 SGHTA, CDR2 FQGTGA. V lost 5 bases and J lost 8; bases outside the gene matches: 6. The CDR3 extends over 15 amino acids. In DNA form, the CDR3 reads TGTGCCAGCAGCCTGGGACTAGCGGGGTTGGATGAGCAGTTCTTC. It is translated as CASSLGLAGLDEQFF.

Comment on this clonotype: A read error may be the cause here, since a much bigger clone is one base away. V and J are TRBV7-3 and TRBJ2-2; D gene unclear. The CDR3 spans 11 residues. Trimming left V 6 bases short and J 2 bases short, with 1 base between. The germline V gene encodes CDR1 SGHTA and CDR2 FQGTGA. The CDR3 DNA reads as TGTGCCAGCAGAAACACCGGGGAGCTGTTTTTT. Translated: CASRNTGELFF.

The chain is built from TRBV7-2 and TRBJ2-3, with D hard to call. CDR1 SGHTA and CDR2 FQGNSA come from the germline V gene. The CDR3 is 21 amino acids. V was pared by 0 bases and J by 0 bases, with 25 bases between. The CDR3 DNA follows: TGTGCCAGCAGCTTAGCGCTGTCGGTCGCGCCAAAGATTTCTAGCACAGATACGCAGTATTTT. Its translation: CASSLALSVAPKISSTDTQYF.

This sequence joins TRBV12-3 or TRBV12-4 and TRBJ1-1, with 10 bases lining up with TRBD1. With V trimmed by 6 bases and J by 4 bases, 5 bases remained unmatched. This CDR3 has 14 amino acids. CDR3 sequence (DNA): TGTGCCAGCAGGCGACAGGGGGCGGTCACTGAAGCTTTCTTT. Residues: CASRRQGAVTEAFF.

With respect to this clonotype: Since the CDR3 does not end with the conserved phenylalanine or tryptophan, this likely comes from a read error. J is TRBJ1-1 and V is TRBV14, with D hard to call. V was trimmed by 5 bases and J by 5 bases, leaving 9 bases between them. The CDR3 runs 12 residues. CDR1 SGHDN and CDR2 FVKESK come from the germline V gene. CDR3 nucleotides: TGTGCCAGCAGCAACCGCCGAACTGAAGCTTTCTTA. The encoded protein is CASSNRRTEAFL.

The rearrangement joins TRBV28 to TRBJ2-3; 10 positions agree with TRBD1. Per the germline V gene, CDR1 is MDHEN and CDR2 is SYDVKM. This CDR3 is built from 13 residues. After removal of 7 bases from V and 6 bases from J, the junction contained 4 bases not matched to a gene. The DNA of the CDR3 is TGTGCCAGCAAGACAGGGGGCGGTGATACGCAGTATTTT. Translated: CASKTGGGDTQYF.

On this clonotype: This sequence may be a read error, since a much larger clone differs from it by one base. This chain connects TRBV25-1 to TRBJ2-7; D might be TRBD1 (6 bases). The germline V gene encodes CDR1 MGHDK and CDR2 SYGVNS. This CDR3 is 13 amino acids long. Written as DNA, the CDR3 is TGTGTCAGCAGTGGGGACATCCCCTACGAGCAGTACTTC. This encodes CVSSGDIPYEQYF.

This chain links TRBV4-1 with TRBJ2-1; D call uncertain. Per the germline V gene, CDR1 is MGHRA and CDR2 is YSYEKL. CDR3 length: 11 amino acids. Trimming shortened V by 0 bases and J by 8 bases, and 2 bases separated the two germline ends. The CDR3 DNA reads TGCGCCAGCAGCCAAGAGTATGAGCAGTTCTTC. Protein sequence: CASSQEYEQFF.

This clonotype was counted between two and nine times. The rearrangement links TRBV4-1 to TRBJ1-1; D is uncertain. The germline V gene encodes CDR1 MGHRA and CDR2 YSYEKL. Trimming pared 0 bases from V and 9 bases from J, leaving 8 bases between. The CDR3 covers 12 residues. The CDR3 sequence is CASSQDGSKAFF. The CDR3 DNA follows: TGCGCCAGCAGCCAAGACGGAAGTAAAGCTTTCTTT.

This clonotype has at least ten counts. This rearrangement joins TRBV7-2 to TRBJ1-1; 7 positions match TRBD1. The CDR3 covers 15 residues. The germline CDR1 and CDR2 sequences are SGHTA and FQGNSA. Trimming at V came to 5 bases and at J to 4 bases, leaving 10 bases not matched to a gene. CDR3 amino acids: CASSPRDSGGTEAFF. CDR3 bases: TGTGCCAGCAGCCCCCGGGACAGCGGAGGCACTGAAGCTTTCTTT.

The chain uses TRBV5-1 and TRBJ2-3; D may match TRBD1 or TRBD2 (5 bases each). Deletions cut 3 bases from V and 2 bases from J, with 10 bases between. Germline CDR1 and CDR2: SGHRS and YFSETQ. The CDR3 length is 14 residues. CDR3 loop: CASSSGTATDTQYF. DNA for the CDR3: TGCGCCAGCAGCTCCGGGACCGCCACAGATACGCAGTATTTT.

This clonotype was found many times. The V call is TRBV12-3 or TRBV12-4, the J call TRBJ2-5, with 12 bases matching TRBD2. This CDR3 comprises 15 residues. The trim removed 6 bases at V and 4 bases at J, leaving 6 bases unmatched. The CDR3 DNA is TGTGCCAGCAGACTAGCGGGAGGCGGTGGAGAGACCCAGTACTTC. It yields the protein CASRLAGGGGETQYF.